The clone carrying this T cell receptor (beta chain) was seen many times. TCRdb's copy holds only in-frame clones and misses some; the assay was immunoSEQ multiplex PCR. Among 95,000 or so clones, about 85% were seen once, and the ten largest hold 2.5% to 3.5%. These data come from a study of glioma-infiltrating T cells after dendritic cell vaccination. Germline V lookup: CDR1 MNHNS, CDR2 SASEGT. V gave up 7 bases and J gave up 14 bases, with 18 bases separating them. CDR3 length equals 13 residues. This TCR was recovered from a human donor with glioblastoma. The starting material was blood, obtained before dendritic cell vaccination. V usage is TRBV6-1 and J usage is TRBJ1-6; D is possibly TRBD1 (6 bases). The CDR3 nucleotides read TGTGCCAGCAACCCAACAGGGTCGTACTCCCTCCACTTT. Residues: CASNPTGSYSLHF.